The 27 T cell receptor beta chains below come from one sample, sequenced in a study of T cell responses to AZD1222 COVID-19 vaccine listed by TCRdb under 2021. The time point label here, explained by the study, means: baseline before first vaccination. The method behind the library was the immunoSEQ multiplex PCR assay. The table was pulled from immuneACCESS by TCRdb, which kept in-frame rearrangements only. Such tables lose some clones; where checked, under half of the loss comes from unresolved V genes, and the rest has no known cause. Here the sample has 150,000 to 160,000 clones; about nine tenths occur a single time. 1.8% of the sample is held by the ten biggest clonotypes. Sample: peripheral blood, taken on day 0 of AZD1222 vaccination. The receptors stem from an adult in good health.

The V and J genes are TRBV4-2 and TRBJ2-1; TRBD2 matches 11 bases. The germline CDR1 and CDR2 sequences are LGHNA and YNFKEQ. Trimming cost V 2 bases and J 7 bases; bases outside gene matches: 16. This CDR3 has 19 residues. CDR3 bases: TGTGCCAGCAGCCAATCAACCTACGAAACTAGCGGGAGATTAAATGAGCAGTTCTTC. Translating gives CASSQSTYETSGRLNEQFF.

The CDR3 bases are TGTGCCAGCAGCCTAGGACCGAACACTGAAGCTTTCTTT. Residues: CASSLGPNTEAFF. The chain carries TRBV5-8 and TRBJ1-1; no clear D. V lost 4 bases and J lost 1, with 8 bases in between. The CDR3 totals 13 residues. The germline V gene encodes CDR1 SGHTS and CDR2 YDEGEE.

The rearrangement joins TRBV27 to TRBJ1-2, with 11 bases aligning to TRBD1. Germline assignment: CDR1 MNHEY and CDR2 SMNVEV (reference sequence). The trim removed 7 bases at V and 7 bases at J, leaving 14 bases unmatched. The CDR3 is 16 amino acids. The CDR3 spells CASTPSGQGAQFGYTF. The CDR3, as DNA: TGTGCCAGCACTCCGAGCGGACAGGGGGCCCAATTTGGCTACACCTTC.

V gene TRBV28 combines with J gene TRBJ2-7; TRBD2 agrees at 12 bases. The CDR3 is 15 residues long. The germline gives CDR1 MDHEN, CDR2 SYDVKM. Losses at the gene ends were 5 bases for V and 4 bases for J; bases not matched to a gene: 6. CDR3 in amino acids: CASSVTSGSSYEQYF. CDR3 nucleotide sequence: TGTGCCAGCAGTGTGACTAGCGGGAGTTCTTACGAGCAGTACTTC.

J is TRBJ1-4 and V is TRBV7-9; 9 nucleotides match TRBD1. Losses at the gene ends were 1 base for V and 10 bases for J; bases not matched to a gene: 4. Germline V CDR1 and CDR2: SEHNR, FQNEAQ (reference sequence). The length of the CDR3 is 14 residues. The CDR3 DNA sequence: TGTGCCAGCAGCTTAGGGACAGGGGAGGGAAAACTGTTTTTT. This encodes CASSLGTGEGKLFF.

Note on this clone: Distinct nucleotide sequences in the sample also encode this CDR3. V gene TRBV7-3 combines with J gene TRBJ2-5; maybe TRBD2 (5 bases). CDR3 length equals 14 residues. V was cut by 5 bases and J by 5 bases, with 15 bases left in between. In germline, CDR1 is SGHTA, CDR2 FQGTGA. The CDR3 loop is CASSLSGSRETQYF. The CDR3 DNA sequence: TGTGCCAGCAGCCTAAGCGGTAGTCGGGAGACCCAGTACTTC.

The chain joins TRBV5-1 to TRBJ2-6; 7 nucleotides align to TRBD1. The CDR3 length is 18 residues. J was trimmed by 0 bases and V by 3 bases; bases with no gene match: 9. CDR1 SGHRS and CDR2 YFSETQ come from the germline V gene. CDR3 loop: CASSSRDRPSSGANVLTF. The DNA for the CDR3 is TGCGCCAGCAGCTCCCGGGACAGACCCTCCTCTGGGGCCAACGTCCTGACTTTC.

The rearrangement joins TRBV19 to TRBJ2-7; D uncertain. Germline CDR1 reads LNHDA; CDR2 reads SQIVND (reference sequence). V shed 3 bases and J shed 3 bases, with 21 bases lying between them. The CDR3 spans 17 residues. The CDR3 is CASSIFRGGSTGYEQYF. The CDR3 nucleotides are TGTGCCAGTAGTATCTTTCGCGGTGGGTCGACTGGCTACGAGCAGTACTTC. The complete variable domain, with remaining parts taken from reference TRBV19 and TRBJ2-7, reads DGGITQSPKYLFRKEGQNVTLSCEQNLNHDAMYWYRQDPGQGLRLIYYSQIVNDFQKGDIAEGYSVSREKKESFPLTVTSAQKNPTAFYLCASSIFRGGSTGYEQYFGPGTRLTVT.

The chain couples TRBV27 to TRBJ2-3; unclear D gene. The CDR3 extends over 15 amino acids. V was clipped by 3 bases and J by 1 base, with 11 bases between them. From germline, CDR1 is MNHEY and CDR2 SMNVEV (reference sequence). The CDR3 loop is CASSFAVARTDTQYF. Here the CDR3 DNA reads TGTGCCAGCAGTTTTGCGGTAGCCCGCACAGATACGCAGTATTTT.

The chain is built from TRBV7-2 and TRBJ1-2, with TRBD1 matching over 7 bases. Germline CDR1 reads SGHTA; CDR2 reads FQGNSA. V lost 5 bases and J lost 3; bases outside the gene matches: 6. The CDR3 length is 14 residues. The CDR3 coding sequence is TGTGCCAGCAGCCAACAGGGGAGAGACTATGGCTACACCTTC. Amino acids: CASSQQGRDYGYTF.

This clone was recorded a few times. The V gene is TRBV10-2, the J gene TRBJ1-5, with no clear D. CDR1 is WSHSY, CDR2 SAAADI, per germline. V lost 7 bases, J lost 4 bases, and 23 bases lay in between. The CDR3 sequence is 17 residues long. The CDR3 reads CASNTLVGIFLNQPQHF. The CDR3, as DNA: TGCGCCAGCAATACCCTCGTGGGGATCTTTCTAAATCAGCCCCAGCATTTT.

The chain recombines TRBV27 with TRBJ1-6; the D is unclear. Looked up from germline, CDR1 is MNHEY and CDR2 is SMNVEV (reference sequence). CDR3 size: 14 residues. Trimming cost V 6 bases and J 8 bases, with 14 bases left between them. CDR3: CASSQQNGYSPLHF. The CDR3 nucleotides read TGTGCCAGCAGCCAACAAAACGGGTATTCACCCCTCCACTTT.

The chain uses TRBV6-2 or TRBV6-3 and TRBJ1-2; D ambiguous. CDR1 is MNHEY, CDR2 SVGEGT, per germline. The CDR3 has 15 residues. Deletions cut 4 bases from V and 5 bases from J, with 17 bases between. The CDR3 reads CASSFGGGSHYGYTF. CDR3 sequence (DNA): TGTGCCAGCAGTTTCGGAGGAGGGTCCCATTATGGCTACACCTTC.

The V call is TRBV7-2, the J call TRBJ2-2; D is unresolved. The CDR3 covers 14 residues. Trimming took off 1 base at V and 4 bases at J, with 7 bases between the two ends. Germline V gene data show CDR1 as SGHTA and CDR2 as FQGNSA. The chain's CDR3 is CASSLESGTGELFF. The DNA for the CDR3 is TGTGCCAGCAGCTTAGAATCTGGCACCGGGGAGCTGTTTTTT.

The rearrangement joins TRBV19 to TRBJ1-5; unclear D gene. Germline V lookup: CDR1 LNHDA, CDR2 SQIVND (reference sequence). CDR3 length: 15 amino acids. Trimming stripped 3 bases from V and 2 bases from J, with 11 bases between. The DNA of the CDR3 is TGTGCCAGTAGTATCGGGATATATGGCAATCAGCCCCAGCATTTT. It translates to CASSIGIYGNQPQHF.

This clone was picked up a small number of times. The chain is built from TRBV5-6 and TRBJ1-4; D is unclear. The CDR3 totals 13 residues. V dropped 7 bases and J dropped 3 bases, with 10 bases sitting between them. Germline CDR1 is SGHDT and CDR2 is YYEEEE. The CDR3 DNA is TGTGCCAGCTCTCTTTTTTCTAATGAAAAACTGTTTTTT. This gives the protein CASSLFSNEKLFF.

This chain uses TRBV7-9 with TRBJ1-1; 7 bases align to TRBD1. Germline values: CDR1 SEHNR, CDR2 FQNEAQ (reference sequence). The CDR3 has 15 residues. V trimming: 4 bases; J trimming: 0 bases; junction bases outside the gene matches: 5. The CDR3 loop is CASSSWDSLNTEAFF. In DNA form, the CDR3 reads TGTGCCAGCAGCTCTTGGGACAGCCTGAACACTGAAGCTTTCTTT.

Written as DNA, the CDR3 is TGTGCCACCAGTCTGTCAGGATCCTCTGGAAACACCATATATTTT. It is translated as CATSLSGSSGNTIYF. This sequence joins TRBV24-1 and TRBJ1-3, with no clear D. The germline V gene encodes CDR1 KGHDR and CDR2 SFDVKD. Between the trimmed V and J ends, which lost 6 bases and 0 bases, there was a span of 11 bases. This CDR3 contains 15 residues.

This clone was seen just once. The chain links TRBV15 to TRBJ2-3; D possibly corresponds to TRBD2 (6 bases). The V gene lost 0 bases and the J gene lost 4 bases, with 14 bases spanning the gap. This CDR3 contains 16 residues. Germline V CDR1 and CDR2: LNHNV, YYDKDF (reference sequence). CDR3 residues: CATSREAGFGADTQYF. CDR3 sequence (DNA): TGTGCCACCAGCAGAGAAGCGGGTTTTGGCGCAGATACGCAGTATTTT.

V gene TRBV3-1 (or the pseudogene TRBV3-2) combines with J gene TRBJ2-2; no reliable D call. Germline CDR1 and CDR2: LGHDT and YNNKEL (reference sequence). Trimming removed 2 bases from V and 5 bases from J, with 9 bases in between. There are 14 residues in the CDR3. The CDR3 region is CASSQPAATGELFF. Written as DNA, the CDR3 is TGTGCCAGCAGCCAACCGGCCGCGACCGGGGAGCTGTTTTTT.

The J gene is TRBJ2-1, the V gene TRBV5-1; 10 bases line up with TRBD1. Trimming removed 4 bases from V and 2 bases from J; junction bases left unmatched: 6. CDR1 is SGHRS, CDR2 YFSETQ, per germline. The CDR3 totals 16 residues. CDR3 residues: CASSKLGTGAYNEQFF. The CDR3 nucleotides are TGCGCCAGCAGCAAGCTTGGGACAGGGGCCTACAATGAGCAGTTCTTC. The full variable domain, its missing parts supplied by reference TRBV5-1 and TRBJ2-1, is KAGVTQTPRYLIKTRGQQVTLSCSPISGHRSVSWYQQTPGQGLQFLFEYFSETQRNKGNFPGRFSGRQFSNSRSEMNVSTLELGDSALYLCASSKLGTGAYNEQFFGPGTRLTVL.

This chain connects TRBV7-9 to TRBJ2-3, with a possible D match to TRBD1 (5 bases). V dropped 5 bases and J dropped 2 bases, with 11 bases sitting between them. From germline, CDR1 is SEHNR and CDR2 FQNEAQ (reference sequence). This CDR3 is 14 amino acids long. CDR3 in DNA: TGTGCCAGCAGCCTCGACAGTACCACAGATACGCAGTATTTT. This sequence encodes CASSLDSTTDTQYF.

The chain joins TRBV28 to TRBJ1-3, with D perhaps TRBD1 (5 bases). Trimming removed 6 bases from V and 0 bases from J, with 12 bases in between. CDR3 length: 15 residues. Germline V CDR1 and CDR2: MDHEN, SYDVKM. The CDR3 DNA reads TGTGCCAGCAGGTCCGACAGCCACTCTGGAAACACCATATATTTT. The encoded protein is CASRSDSHSGNTIYF.

This CDR3 is CASSVSVASYEQYF. The CDR3 DNA reads TGTGCCAGCAGCGTATCGGTAGCGAGTTACGAGCAGTACTTC. The V call is TRBV9, the J call TRBJ2-7; TRBD2 is a possible D gene (5 bases). Germline CDR1 and CDR2: SGDLS and YYNGEE. The length of the CDR3 is 14 residues. With 1 base removed from V and 4 bases from J, the gap between germline ends came to 12 bases.

The chain uses TRBV5-1 and TRBJ2-2; tentative D call: TRBD2 (5 bases). CDR3 length equals 15 residues. Germline CDR1 reads SGHRS; CDR2 reads YFSETQ. Trimming cost V 1 base and J 2 bases, with 9 bases left between them. Here the CDR3 reads CASSLLGLNTGELFF. CDR3 DNA sequence: TGCGCCAGCAGCTTGTTAGGACTCAACACCGGGGAGCTGTTTTTT. Filled out from reference TRBV5-1 and TRBJ2-2, the complete variable domain reads KAGVTQTPRYLIKTRGQQVTLSCSPISGHRSVSWYQQTPGQGLQFLFEYFSETQRNKGNFPGRFSGRQFSNSRSEMNVSTLELGDSALYLCASSLLGLNTGELFFGEGSRLTVL.

This clone was observed a single time. The chain couples TRBV27 to TRBJ1-4; the D is unclear. Deletions cut 5 bases from V and 4 bases from J, with 20 bases between. Per the germline V gene, CDR1 is MNHEY and CDR2 is SMNVEV (reference sequence). This CDR3 contains 17 residues. DNA of the CDR3: TGTGCCAGCAGTGGCAGTGGTGGGATCGGGGTTAATGAAAAACTGTTTTTT. This translates into CASSGSGGIGVNEKLFF.

The chain has TRBV27 and TRBJ1-2; D unresolved. The CDR3 has 14 residues. The V gene lost 5 bases and the J gene lost 4 bases, with 14 bases spanning the gap. CDR1 and CDR2 (germline): MNHEY, SMNVEV (reference sequence). The CDR3 bases are TGTGCCAGCAGTCGAGGGTCGCGCGGCTATGGCTACACCTTC. Translating it yields CASSRGSRGYGYTF.